The 15 T cell receptor beta chains presented below share a single source sample, sequenced in a study of blood T cell repertoires in COVID-19. TCRdb's copy holds only in-frame clones and misses some; the assay was immunoSEQ multiplex PCR. The data show around 190,000 clones, around nine tenths seen once. Sequences were obtained from peripheral blood. The receptor source for this set is a man between 45 and 60 years old with COVID-19, enrolled during active disease.

The chain is built from TRBV7-2 and TRBJ1-3; D is possibly TRBD1 (6 bases). The V gene's germline CDR1 is SGHTA and CDR2 FQGNSA. Trimming shortened V by 1 base and J by 1 base, and 11 bases separated the two germline ends. This CDR3 is 16 amino acids long. CDR3 nucleotides: TGTGCCAGCAGCTTAGGTCAGGGGCCGTCTGGAAACACCATATATTTT. This encodes CASSLGQGPSGNTIYF.

The rearrangement joins TRBV4-2 to TRBJ2-3, with TRBD2 matching over 8 bases. The V gene's germline CDR1 is LGHNA and CDR2 YNFKEQ. V shed 6 bases, J shed 3 bases, and the junction held 8 bases outside the gene matches. CDR3 size: 15 residues. CDR3 sequence reads: CASRAEAGVTDTQYF. The CDR3 DNA reads as TGTGCCAGCAGGGCGGAAGCGGGGGTTACAGATACGCAGTATTTT.

The rearrangement links TRBV5-1 to TRBJ1-5, with TRBD1 matching 9 bases. V dropped 3 bases and J dropped 0; count of bases not matched to a gene: 4. Germline values: CDR1 SGHRS, CDR2 YFSETQ. The CDR3 loop spans 16 amino acids. Here the CDR3 reads CASSSGTGTSNQPQHF. DNA of the CDR3: TGCGCCAGCAGCTCCGGGACAGGGACTAGCAATCAGCCCCAGCATTTT.

This clone was picked up one time. The gene calls are TRBV28 and TRBJ2-7, with TRBD1 as a possible D gene (6 bases). V gave up 4 bases and J gave up 1 base, with 17 bases separating them. The CDR3 is 16 residues long. Germline CDR1 is MDHEN and CDR2 is SYDVKM. CDR3 protein: CASSSHSGTRSYEQYF. The CDR3 nucleotides are TGTGCCAGCAGTTCTCATTCCGGGACAAGATCCTACGAGCAGTACTTC.

V usage is TRBV6-6 and J usage is TRBJ2-7; possible D gene TRBD2, 5 bases. The CDR3 sequence is 13 residues long. The V end was cut by 7 bases, the J end by 2 bases, with 12 bases between. CDR1 is MNHNY and CDR2 is SVGAGI in the germline V gene (reference sequence). Here the CDR3 reads CASTPDGTYEQYF. As DNA, the CDR3 is TGTGCCAGCACTCCCGACGGGACCTACGAGCAGTACTTC.

This chain links TRBV6-2 or TRBV6-3 with TRBJ2-5; 9 nucleotides align to TRBD1. Germline CDR1 reads MNHEY; CDR2 reads SVGEGT. Trimming cost V 6 bases and J 4 bases; bases outside gene matches: 3. The CDR3 is 13 residues long. CDR3 bases: TGTGCCAGCAGCCGGACAGGGGTAGAGACCCAGTACTTC. Translated: CASSRTGVETQYF.

The CDR3 DNA sequence: TGTGCCAGCAGTTTACTAGCGGATTACAATGAGCAGTTCTTC. Its protein product is CASSLLADYNEQFF. The chain combines TRBV27 with TRBJ2-1; 7 positions agree with TRBD2. This CDR3 region has 14 residues. Germline lookup yields CDR1 MNHEY and CDR2 SMNVEV (reference sequence). Trimming at V came to 2 bases and at J to 4 bases, leaving 2 bases not matched to a gene.

V and J are TRBV24-1 and TRBJ2-3, with 14 bases lining up with TRBD2. Germline CDR1 KGHDR, CDR2 SFDVKD. V lost 4 bases to trimming and J lost 3 bases; unmatched junction nucleotides: 8. The CDR3 totals 18 residues. This CDR3 is CATSERLAGGHVTDTQYF. In nucleotides, the CDR3 is TGTGCCACCAGTGAAAGACTAGCGGGGGGGCATGTGACAGATACGCAGTATTTT.

The rearrangement joins TRBV7-2 to TRBJ1-3; D ambiguous. There are 13 residues in the CDR3. From germline, CDR1 is SGHTA and CDR2 FQGNSA. Trimming left V 5 bases short and J 3 bases short, with 8 bases between. The CDR3 region has the DNA TGTGCCAGCAGCCCCCTTAGTGGAAACACCATATATTTT. Translating it yields CASSPLSGNTIYF.

The V call is TRBV28, the J call TRBJ1-5, with D perhaps TRBD1 (6 bases). CDR1 and CDR2 from the germline V gene are MDHEN and SYDVKM. Trimming removed 3 bases from V and 3 bases from J, with 9 bases in between. The CDR3 length is 14 residues. CDR3 amino acids: CASSFTGSNQPQHF. CDR3 in DNA: TGTGCCAGCAGTTTTACAGGGTCCAATCAGCCCCAGCATTTT.

This clone was detected only a few times. The CDR3 DNA reads as TGTGCCACCAGCAGGGTCGACAGCTACGAGCAGTACTTC. It is translated as CATSRVDSYEQYF. The chain employs TRBV15 and TRBJ2-7; maybe TRBD1 (5 bases). V shed 3 bases and J shed 3 bases, with 9 bases lying between them. This CDR3 has 13 residues. The germline V gene encodes CDR1 LNHNV and CDR2 YYDKDF (reference sequence).

The rearrangement uses TRBV5-1 and TRBJ2-1; TRBD2 matches 7 bases. J was trimmed by 8 bases and V by 2 bases; bases with no gene match: 13. The V gene's germline CDR1 is SGHRS and CDR2 YFSETQ. CDR3 length equals 16 residues. CDR3 DNA: TGCGCCAGCAGCTTAATAAGCGGGGCGGGCATCGATGAGCAGTTCTTC. Protein: CASSLISGAGIDEQFF.

This clone was recorded only once. The J gene is TRBJ2-7, the V gene TRBV3-1 (or the pseudogene TRBV3-2); the D gene is possibly TRBD2 (6 bases). The germline CDR1 and CDR2 sequences are LGHDT and YNNKEL (reference sequence). This CDR3 spans 14 amino acids. Trimming removed 5 bases from V and 0 bases from J, with 11 bases in between. The CDR3 DNA reads TGTGCCAGCAGCTATAGCGGAAACTCCTACGAGCAGTACTTC. It yields the protein CASSYSGNSYEQYF.

J is TRBJ2-3 and V is TRBV5-4; 12 bases agree with TRBD2. The J segment lost 2 bases and the V segment lost 4 bases, leaving 5 bases of the junction unmatched. Germline CDR1 SGHNT, CDR2 YYREEE (reference sequence). The CDR3 consists of 16 residues. CDR3 sequence: CASSPGLAGTTDTQYF. Here the CDR3 DNA reads TGTGCCAGCAGCCCCGGACTAGCGGGGACCACAGATACGCAGTATTTT. The full variable domain, its missing parts supplied by reference TRBV5-4 and TRBJ2-3, is ETGVTQSPTHLIKTRGQQVTLRCSSQSGHNTVSWYQQALGQGPQFIFQYYREEENGRGNFPPRFSGLQFPNYSSELNVNALELDDSALYLCASSPGLAGTTDTQYFGPGTRLTVL.

The chain links TRBV7-9 to TRBJ1-5; no firm D call. The CDR3 extends over 12 amino acids. Germline V gene data show CDR1 as SEHNR and CDR2 as FQNEAQ (reference sequence). Trimming stripped 5 bases from V and 6 bases from J, with 8 bases between. CDR3 loop: CASSVGGQPQHF. The DNA for the CDR3 is TGTGCCAGCAGCGTGGGAGGTCAGCCCCAGCATTTT.